Shown below are 30 T cell receptor beta chains from a single sample sequenced in a study of cytomegalovirus exposure and HLA in healthy donors. TCRdb's table, derived via immunoSEQ multiplex PCR, lists solely in-frame clones and lacks some. Of 90,000 to 130,000 clones in the sample, under 85% were seen once. Sequenced material: PBMCs. The receptor set was obtained from a woman younger than 30 in good health and CMV-seronegative.

This clone showed up just a few times. This chain links TRBV12-5 with TRBJ1-1; 7 nucleotides agree with TRBD1. With 7 bases clipped from V and 1 base from J, the junction kept 9 bases outside the gene matches. This CDR3 has 15 amino acids. Germline V gene sequence: CDR1 LGHNT, CDR2 FRNRAP. The DNA of the CDR3 is TGTGCTAGTGCTTTAGACCGGGACAGGAACACTGAAGCTTTCTTT. It codes for CASALDRDRNTEAFF.

The rearrangement joins TRBV4-1 to TRBJ2-7, with 7 bases matching TRBD1. Germline V CDR1 and CDR2: MGHRA, YSYEKL. With 3 bases clipped from V and 0 bases from J, the junction kept 11 bases outside the gene matches. The CDR3 spans 17 residues. CDR3 region: CASSHFTNRDSSYEQYF. DNA for the CDR3: TGCGCCAGCAGCCACTTTACAAACCGGGACAGCTCCTACGAGCAGTACTTC.

This clone was counted between two and nine times. Different DNA sequences within this sample yield the same CDR3. The chain carries TRBV20-1 and TRBJ1-2; 7 bases align to TRBD1. Germline loops: CDR1 DFQATT, CDR2 SNEGSKA (reference sequence). V gave up 5 bases and J gave up 4 bases; unmatched junction bases: 1. CDR3 size: 11 residues. The chain's CDR3 is CSARTGYGYTF. CDR3 bases: TGCAGTGCTCGGACAGGCTATGGCTACACCTTC.

The chain is built from TRBV10-3 and TRBJ2-7; TRBD1 might be the D (6 bases). CDR1 is ENHRY, CDR2 SYGVKD, per germline. V was clipped by 2 bases and J by 5 bases, with 13 bases between them. This CDR3 region has 14 residues. The CDR3 loop is CAISETNREHEQYF. CDR3 nucleotide sequence: TGTGCCATCAGTGAGACTAACAGGGAGCACGAGCAGTACTTC.

CDR3 protein: CASSEITSGGRDEQFF. DNA for the CDR3: TGTGCCAGCAGTGAGATAACTAGCGGGGGGCGGGATGAGCAGTTCTTC. The chain employs TRBV25-1 and TRBJ2-1; 12 bases fit TRBD2. The CDR3 is made up of 16 amino acids. Germline lookup yields CDR1 MGHDK and CDR2 SYGVNS. Trimming took 3 bases from V and 8 from J; bases not matched to a gene: 8.

The chain uses TRBV2 and TRBJ1-2; D possibly corresponds to TRBD1 (6 bases). The CDR3 has 14 amino acids. V lost 7 bases, J lost 2 bases, and 14 bases lay in between. Germline V gene lookup returns CDR1 SNHLY and CDR2 FYNNEI. CDR3 sequence (DNA): TGTGCCAGCACCGACGGACAGTTCAACTATGGCTACACCTTC. Translated, it gives CASTDGQFNYGYTF.

The chain is built from TRBV7-9 and TRBJ1-5; 8 nucleotides align to TRBD1. The V segment lost 2 bases and the J segment 1 base; nucleotides outside the gene matches: 7. CDR3 size: 17 residues. The germline V gene has CDR1 SEHNR and CDR2 FQNEAQ (reference sequence). The CDR3 bases are TGTGCCAGCAGCTTATGGTCGGACAGGGCCAGCAATCAGCCCCAGCATTTT. Its translation: CASSLWSDRASNQPQHF.

This clone was seen a few times. DNA for the CDR3: TGTGCCAGCAGCTTAGGAGGGATCTACGAGCAGTACTTC. Protein sequence: CASSLGGIYEQYF. The chain joins TRBV7-9 to TRBJ2-7, with D possibly being TRBD2 (5 bases). CDR1 and CDR2 from the germline V gene are SEHNR and FQNEAQ (reference sequence). V was cut by 1 base and J by 3 bases, with 7 bases left in between. This CDR3 comprises 13 residues.

The rearrangement links TRBV5-5 to TRBJ2-7; 7 bases are shared with TRBD2. V shed 1 base, J shed 3 bases, and the junction held 4 bases outside the gene matches. This CDR3 region has 14 residues. Germline CDR1 SGHKS, CDR2 YYEKEE (reference sequence). The CDR3 region is CASSLFGEGYEQYF. CDR3 bases: TGTGCCAGCAGCTTGTTCGGGGAGGGCTACGAGCAGTACTTC. Variable domain in full (rest from reference TRBV5-5 and TRBJ2-7): DAGVTQSPTHLIKTRGQQVTLRCSPISGHKSVSWYQQVLGQGPQFIFQYYEKEERGRGNFPDRFSARQFPNYSSELNVNALLLGDSALYLCASSLFGEGYEQYFGPGTRLTVT.

The chain recombines TRBV6-1 with TRBJ2-1; no clear D. The CDR3 has 14 residues. Germline V gene data show CDR1 as MNHNS and CDR2 as SASEGT. V was shortened by 6 bases and J by 0 bases, with 9 bases between the two germline ends. The CDR3 DNA is TGTGCCAGCAGGCGGCAGAGCTCCTACAATGAGCAGTTCTTC. Protein: CASRRQSSYNEQFF.

The chain carries TRBV5-1 and TRBJ1-1; 9 nucleotides agree with TRBD1. Germline CDR1 SGHRS, CDR2 YFSETQ. The CDR3 is 15 amino acids. Trimming removed 4 bases from V and 2 bases from J; junction bases left unmatched: 6. CDR3 region: CASSADRGGNTEAFF. The CDR3, as DNA: TGCGCCAGCAGCGCGGACAGGGGAGGAAACACTGAAGCTTTCTTT. Combining the CDR3 with reference TRBV5-1 and TRBJ1-1 gives the whole variable domain KAGVTQTPRYLIKTRGQQVTLSCSPISGHRSVSWYQQTPGQGLQFLFEYFSETQRNKGNFPGRFSGRQFSNSRSEMNVSTLELGDSALYLCASSADRGGNTEAFFGQGTRLTVV.

The sample holds a few counts of this clone. This sequence joins TRBV2 and TRBJ1-2, with D unclear. This CDR3 has 13 amino acids. Per germline, CDR1 SNHLY and CDR2 FYNNEI. The ends were cut back, 7 bases at V and 5 bases at J, with 14 bases in the middle. For the CDR3, the DNA is TGTGCCAGCAACCGTCCCAGCGAGTATGGCTACACCTTC. This codes for CASNRPSEYGYTF.

J is TRBJ1-1 and V is TRBV11-2, with a weak D call TRBD1 (6 bases). V gave up 1 base and J gave up 13 bases, with 13 bases separating them. Germline V gene sequence: CDR1 SGHAT, CDR2 FQNNGV. This CDR3 contains 12 residues. The CDR3: CASSLGGQTGFF. In DNA form, the CDR3 reads TGTGCCAGCAGCTTAGGGGGACAAACTGGTTTCTTT. Filled out from reference TRBV11-2 and TRBJ1-1, the complete variable domain reads EAGVAQSPRYKIIEKRQSVAFWCNPISGHATLYWYQQILGQGPKLLIQFQNNGVVDDSQLPKDRFSAERLKGVDSTLKIQPAKLEDSAVYLCASSLGGQTGFFGQGTRLTVV.

This rearrangement joins TRBV27 to TRBJ1-1, with unresolved D. The germline V and J ends were trimmed by 4 bases and 1 base, with 7 bases remaining between them. The CDR3 has 13 amino acids. Germline-derived CDR1 and CDR2 are MNHEY and SMNVEV (reference sequence). CDR3: CASSYGSNTEAFF. CDR3 DNA sequence: TGTGCCAGCAGTTACGGGTCGAACACTGAAGCTTTCTTT.

This chain joins TRBV27 and TRBJ1-1; possibly TRBD1 for D (5 bases). The CDR3 covers 14 residues. Germline V gene data show CDR1 as MNHEY and CDR2 as SMNVEV (reference sequence). Trimming removed 8 bases at V and 1 base at J, with 14 bases between. CDR3 region: CASHMGGPNTEAFF. The CDR3 nucleotides read TGTGCCAGCCATATGGGGGGACCGAACACTGAAGCTTTCTTT.

The rearrangement links TRBV6-6 to TRBJ2-7, with D unresolved. The CDR3 totals 12 residues. Deletions cut 2 bases from V and 2 bases from J, with 4 bases between. Germline CDR1 reads MNHNY; CDR2 reads SVGAGI (reference sequence). CDR3: CASSYGPYEQYF. The CDR3 nucleotides are TGTGCCAGCAGTTACGGGCCCTACGAGCAGTACTTC.

This clone was recorded only once. The chain joins TRBV7-3 to TRBJ2-3, with TRBD2 matching over 9 bases. Per germline, CDR1 SGHTA and CDR2 FQGTGA. The CDR3 runs to 17 residues. V lost 5 bases, J lost 2 bases, and 11 bases stayed unmatched. Here the CDR3 reads CASSAYGSGGYTDTQYF. The CDR3 bases are TGTGCCAGCAGCGCCTATGGTAGCGGGGGATACACAGATACGCAGTATTTT.

This chain connects TRBV2 to TRBJ1-4; TRBD1 aligns across 10 bases. CDR3 length: 13 amino acids. CDR1 is SNHLY, CDR2 FYNNEI, per germline. V shed 8 bases and J 8 bases; nucleotides not matched to a gene: 5. The chain's CDR3 is CASLGTGAEKLFF. The CDR3 DNA reads TGTGCCAGCTTGGGGACAGGGGCGGAAAAACTGTTTTTT.

The rearrangement links TRBV19 to TRBJ1-2; D might be TRBD1 (5 bases). The length of the CDR3 is 12 residues. Germline V gene lookup returns CDR1 LNHDA and CDR2 SQIVND (reference sequence). Trimming took 6 bases from V and 3 from J, leaving 8 bases between them. The CDR3 nucleotides read TGTGCCAGTAGCGACAGCTACTATGGCTACACCTTC. It translates to CASSDSYYGYTF. Based on the CDR3 plus reference TRBV19 and TRBJ1-2, the full variable domain is DGGITQSPKYLFRKEGQNVTLSCEQNLNHDAMYWYRQDPGQGLRLIYYSQIVNDFQKGDIAEGYSVSREKKESFPLTVTSAQKNPTAFYLCASSDSYYGYTFGSGTRLTVV.

The genes are TRBV7-9 and TRBJ2-3, with D perhaps TRBD2 (7 bases). CDR1 SEHNR and CDR2 FQNEAQ come from the germline V gene (reference sequence). The CDR3 is made up of 16 amino acids. The V end lost 3 bases, the J end lost 4 bases, and 17 bases lay between the germline ends. CDR3 in amino acids: CASSLYVGGGSDTQYF. CDR3 in DNA: TGTGCCAGCAGCTTGTATGTGGGCGGGGGCTCAGATACGCAGTATTTT.

The chain has TRBV9 and TRBJ1-6; 9 positions match TRBD1. This CDR3 contains 18 residues. V dropped 0 bases and J dropped 2; count of bases not matched to a gene: 6. CDR1 and CDR2 from the germline V gene are SGDLS and YYNGEE. The CDR3 region is CASSVGGQGIAYNSPLHF. DNA for the CDR3: TGTGCCAGCAGCGTAGGGGGACAGGGAATCGCCTATAATTCACCCCTCCACTTT. The variable domain in full, with the rest retrieved from reference TRBV9 and TRBJ1-6, is DSGVTQTPKHLITATGQRVTLRCSPRSGDLSVYWYQQSLDQGLQFLIQYYNGEERAKGNILERFSAQQFPDLHSELNLSSLELGDSALYFCASSVGGQGIAYNSPLHFGNGTRLTVT.

This clone came up a few times. The rearrangement links TRBV6-5 to TRBJ2-7, with D possibly matching TRBD1 (5 bases). There are 14 residues in the CDR3. Per germline, CDR1 MNHEY and CDR2 SVGAGI. Trimming left V 4 bases short and J 3 bases short, with 13 bases between. CDR3 sequence: CASSWTTANYEQYF. CDR3 nucleotide sequence: TGTGCCAGCAGTTGGACGACAGCAAACTACGAGCAGTACTTC.

V is TRBV6-1 and J is TRBJ2-1, with a tentative D call TRBD2 (8 bases). Germline V lookup: CDR1 MNHNS, CDR2 SASEGT. The length of the CDR3 is 16 residues. Trimming removed 4 bases at V and 9 bases at J, with 22 bases between. The CDR3 spells CASSVSSGGGLGEQFF. The CDR3 nucleotides read TGTGCCAGCAGTGTTTCGTCGGGAGGGGGCCTAGGTGAGCAGTTCTTC.

The chain uses TRBV7-9 and TRBJ2-7, with D maybe TRBD2 (6 bases). Per germline, CDR1 SEHNR and CDR2 FQNEAQ (reference sequence). The V end lost 7 bases, the J end lost 5 bases, and 12 bases lay between the germline ends. This CDR3 has 12 residues. CDR3 bases: TGTGCCAGCACCAGCGGGCAGAACGAGCAGTACTTC. Its protein product is CASTSGQNEQYF.

The CDR3 bases are TGTGCCAGCGTCAGGACTAGCGGGGGGGTCGAGCAGTTCTTC. Translated: CASVRTSGGVEQFF. The chain is built from TRBV2 and TRBJ2-1; 15 bases map to TRBD2. Germline-derived CDR1 and CDR2 are SNHLY and FYNNEI. J lost 10 bases, V lost 8 bases, and 6 bases had no gene match. CDR3 length: 14 residues.

In its sample, this clone was seen once. This rearrangement joins TRBV9 to TRBJ2-1, with 11 bases fitting TRBD2. The J segment lost 6 bases and the V segment lost 2 bases, leaving 4 bases of the junction unmatched. The CDR3 extends over 15 amino acids. CDR1 SGDLS and CDR2 YYNGEE come from the germline V gene. Here the CDR3 reads CASSVSSGGINEQFF. The CDR3 region has the DNA TGTGCCAGCAGCGTTTCTAGCGGGGGGATCAATGAGCAGTTCTTC.

The rearrangement uses TRBV21-1 and TRBJ1-5; TRBD1 is the table's D call, not checked against the DNA. TRBV21-1 is a documented pseudogene. The CDR3 runs to 16 residues. The CDR3 DNA is TGTGCCAGCAGCAAATACCGGGACATGTCTGATCAGCCCCAGCATTTT. As protein: CASSKYRDMSDQPQHF.

The DNA of the CDR3 is TGTGCCAGCAGTTTCGGCGAGCAGTACTTC. Its protein is CASSFGEQYF. The chain carries TRBV28 and TRBJ2-7; no clear D. The CDR3 loop spans 10 amino acids. Per the germline V gene, CDR1 is MDHEN and CDR2 is SYDVKM. V was clipped by 3 bases and J by 6 bases, with 3 bases between them.

The chain recombines TRBV14 with TRBJ2-1, with a weak D call TRBD1 (5 bases). Germline CDR1 is SGHDN and CDR2 is FVKESK. The V gene lost 0 bases and the J gene lost 6 bases, with 9 bases spanning the gap. The CDR3 spans 14 residues. This chain's CDR3 is CASSQEGRFNEQFF. The CDR3 DNA sequence: TGTGCCAGCAGCCAAGAGGGGCGATTCAATGAGCAGTTCTTC. The whole variable domain, filled in from reference TRBV14 and TRBJ2-1, reads EAGVTQFPSHSVIEKGQTVTLRCDPISGHDNLYWYRRVMGKEIKFLLHFVKESKQDESGMPNNRFLAERTGGTYSTLKVQPAELEDSGVYFCASSQEGRFNEQFFGPGTRLTVL.

The chain links TRBV2 to TRBJ1-2; a possible D gene is TRBD1 (6 bases). Germline V gene lookup returns CDR1 SNHLY and CDR2 FYNNEI. Between the trimmed V and J ends, which lost 11 bases and 3 bases, there was a span of 13 bases. The CDR3 is 12 amino acids. This CDR3 is CASSTGYYGYTF. As DNA, the CDR3 is TGTGCCTCCTCGACAGGTTACTATGGCTACACCTTC. Variable domain in full (rest from reference TRBV2 and TRBJ1-2): EPEVTQTPSHQVTQMGQEVILRCVPISNHLYFYWYRQILGQKVEFLVSFYNNEISEKSEIFDDQFSVERPDGSNFTLKIRSTKLEDSAMYFCASSTGYYGYTFGSGTRLTVV.